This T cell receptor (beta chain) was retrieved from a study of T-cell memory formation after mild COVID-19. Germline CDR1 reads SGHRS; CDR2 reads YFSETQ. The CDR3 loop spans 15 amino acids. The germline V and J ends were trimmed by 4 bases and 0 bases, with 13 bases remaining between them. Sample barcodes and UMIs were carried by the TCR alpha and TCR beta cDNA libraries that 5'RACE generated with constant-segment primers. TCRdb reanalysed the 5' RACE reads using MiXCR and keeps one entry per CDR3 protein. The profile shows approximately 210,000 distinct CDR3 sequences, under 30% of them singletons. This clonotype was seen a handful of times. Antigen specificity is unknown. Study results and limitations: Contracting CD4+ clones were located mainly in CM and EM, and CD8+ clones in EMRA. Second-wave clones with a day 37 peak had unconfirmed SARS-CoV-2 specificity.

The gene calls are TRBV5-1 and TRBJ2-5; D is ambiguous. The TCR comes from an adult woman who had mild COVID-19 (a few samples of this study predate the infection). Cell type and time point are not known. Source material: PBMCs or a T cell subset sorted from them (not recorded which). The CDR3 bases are TGCGCCAGCAGCCTGACCTCTATTTACCAAGAGACCCAGTACTTC. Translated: CASSLTSIYQETQYF. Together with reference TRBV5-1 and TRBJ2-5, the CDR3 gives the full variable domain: KAGVTQTPRYLIKTRGQQVTLSCSPISGHRSVSWYQQTPGQGLQFLFEYFSETQRNKGNFPGRFSGRQFSNSRSEMNVSTLELGDSALYLCASSLTSIYQETQYFGPGTRLLVL.